A selection of T cell receptor beta chains follows, all from one sample in a study of OX40 agonist ivuxolimab in advanced cancers. Sequencing was performed with immunoSEQ multiplex PCR; in TCRdb, only in-frame clones are kept and a portion is missing. This table holds some 45,000 clones, roughly 90% found once. Sample: CD4+ or CD8+ T cells sorted from blood, taken in a trial of the OX40 agonist ivuxolimab. The source is an adult with an advanced solid tumor such as melanoma, head and neck, liver or kidney cancer. The CDR3 runs from the conserved cysteine through the conserved F or W. D genes are given only for firm matches. The size of a clone is reported for some rows only, either as once, few or many, or as a class for expanded clones.

d_call	v_call	clone_size	j_call	cdr3_aa	cdr3_nt
NA	TRBV7-9	once	TRBJ2-7	CASRPPGGYEQYF	TGTGCCAGCAGACCCCCCGGAGGCTACGAGCAGTACTTC
NA	TRBV11-2	NA	TRBJ2-5	CASSLDPLTETQYF	TGTGCCAGCAGCTTAGATCCCCTAACGGAGACCCAGTACTTC
TRBD2	TRBV7-8	NA	TRBJ2-1	CASSPSGRASNEQFF	TGTGCCAGCAGCCCTAGCGGGAGGGCTAGTAATGAGCAGTTCTTC
NA	TRBV6-5	NA	TRBJ2-1	CASSYIRQGEQFF	TGTGCCAGCAGTTACATCCGTCAGGGTGAGCAGTTCTTC
NA	TRBV2	NA	TRBJ2-7	CAIEAGAEQYF	TGTGCCATCGAAGCGGGTGCCGAGCAGTACTTC
NA	TRBV11-2	NA	TRBJ2-1	CASSSSRLASSYNEQFF	TGTGCCAGCAGCTCCTCTCGACTGGCAAGCTCCTACAATGAGCAGTTCTTC
NA	TRBV7-9	NA	TRBJ2-7	CASSQDGPSLSSYEQYF	TGTGCCAGCAGCCAGGACGGCCCGTCTTTGAGCTCCTACGAGCAGTACTTC
NA	TRBV19	once	TRBJ1-5	CASMIRDSNQPQHF	TGTGCCAGTATGATTAGAGACAGTAATCAGCCCCAGCATTTT
TRBD2	TRBV29-1	NA	TRBJ2-1	CSVEGGVSGDLYNEQFF	TGCAGCGTTGAAGGCGGAGTAAGCGGGGACTTATACAATGAGCAGTTCTTC
TRBD1	TRBV2	NA	TRBJ2-5	CASTGTGGYQETQYF	TGTGCCAGCACGGGGACAGGGGGCTACCAAGAGACCCAGTACTTC
TRBD1	TRBV27	NA	TRBJ2-2	CASTAGGSYTGELFF	TGTGCCAGCACCGCAGGGGGAAGTTACACCGGGGAGCTGTTTTTT
TRBD2	TRBV29-1	NA	TRBJ2-1	CSVVGLAENEQFF	TGCAGCGTTGTGGGACTAGCGGAGAATGAGCAGTTCTTC
NA	TRBV13	NA	TRBJ2-7	CASSPQRSYEQYF	TGTGCCAGCAGCCCCCAGAGATCCTACGAGCAGTACTTC
NA	TRBV19	NA	TRBJ2-3	CASSIRVGRGDTQYF	TGTGCCAGTAGTATAAGGGTGGGCCGGGGAGATACGCAGTATTTT
NA	TRBV5-6	NA	TRBJ1-1	CASSLESRVDTEAFF	TGTGCCAGCAGCTTAGAATCCAGGGTGGACACTGAAGCTTTCTTT
NA	TRBV27	NA	TRBJ1-1	CASSLGPGSMNTEAFF	TGTGCCAGCAGTTTAGGGCCGGGTTCCATGAACACTGAAGCTTTCTTT
NA	TRBV20-1	NA	TRBJ1-5	CSAPPHHF	TGCAGTGCTCCACCCCACCATTTT
NA	TRBV4-1	NA	TRBJ1-5	CASSQAWSNQPQHF	TGCGCCAGCAGCCAAGCATGGAGCAATCAGCCCCAGCATTTT
TRBD2	TRBV30	few	TRBJ2-3	CAWRGESGDPYF	TGTGCCTGGAGAGGGGAAAGCGGGGATCCGTATTTT
TRBD1	TRBV10-3	NA	TRBJ1-1	CAISESGQKTEAFF	TGTGCCATCAGTGAGTCGGGACAGAAGACTGAAGCTTTCTTT
NA	TRBV7-6	medium-sized	TRBJ2-2	CASLGDGGELFF	TGTGCCAGCCTGGGGGACGGAGGGGAGCTGTTTTTT
TRBD1	TRBV2	NA	TRBJ1-3	CASSESPRGYTGNTIYF	TGTGCCAGCAGTGAATCTCCCAGGGGGTATACTGGAAACACCATATATTTT
TRBD1	TRBV5-1	NA	TRBJ2-7	CASSLSFRDSYEQYF	TGCGCCAGCAGCTTGAGCTTCCGGGACAGCTACGAGCAGTACTTC
NA	TRBV5-6	NA	TRBJ1-3	CASSLWGTSGNTIYF	TGTGCCAGCAGCTTGTGGGGTACCTCTGGAAACACCATATATTTT
NA	TRBV4-1	NA	TRBJ2-1	CASSRYNEQFF	TGCGCCAGCAGCAGATACAATGAGCAGTTCTTC
NA	TRBV9	NA	TRBJ2-1	CASSPNNEQFF	TGTGCCAGCAGCCCCAACAATGAGCAGTTCTTC
NA	TRBV25-1	NA	TRBJ2-5	CASSDPWGSQYF	TGTGCCAGCAGTGATCCCTGGGGGTCCCAGTACTTC
NA	TRBV6-4	once	TRBJ2-5	CASSERPGHPETQYF	TGTGCCAGCAGCGAACGCCCGGGGCACCCAGAGACCCAGTACTTC
NA	TRBV4-2	NA	TRBJ2-7	CASSQDLTPSSYEQYF	TGTGCCAGCAGCCAAGATCTGACTCCCAGCTCCTACGAGCAGTACTTC
NA	TRBV30	NA	TRBJ1-4	CAEIGHNEKLFF	TGTGCTGAGATCGGGCATAATGAAAAACTGTTTTTT
TRBD1	TRBV6-1	NA	TRBJ1-5	CASSLQGNQPQHF	TGTGCCAGCAGCTTACAGGGGAATCAGCCCCAGCATTTT
TRBD2	TRBV5-3	NA	TRBJ2-1	CAILAGGPRRQGNEQFF	TGTGCCATTCTAGCGGGAGGGCCCCGACGCCAGGGTAATGAGCAGTTCTTC
NA	TRBV7-9	once	TRBJ2-1	CASSLARGQPTYNEQFF	TGTGCCAGCAGCTTAGCCCGGGGACAACCTACCTACAATGAGCAGTTCTTC
TRBD1	TRBV27	NA	TRBJ1-2	CASSFGTGAGYTF	TGTGCCAGCAGTTTCGGGACAGGGGCTGGCTACACCTTC
NA	TRBV10-2	NA	TRBJ1-1	CASSESVNTEAFF	TGCGCCAGCAGTGAGTCTGTGAACACTGAAGCTTTCTTT
NA	TRBV6-6	NA	TRBJ1-3	CASREGGNTIYF	TGTGCCAGCAGAGAGGGTGGAAACACCATATATTTT
NA	TRBV6-5	NA	TRBJ2-3	CASSYLPGLLTDTQYF	TGTGCCAGCAGTTACCTCCCGGGACTTCTCACAGATACGCAGTATTTT
NA	TRBV20-1	NA	TRBJ2-7	CSRGRLAEQYF	TGCAGCCGAGGGCGGTTGGCCGAGCAGTACTTC
NA	TRBV11-2	NA	TRBJ1-2	CASSPPTGDYGYTF	TGTGCCAGCAGCCCCCCGACAGGTGACTATGGCTACACCTTC
NA	TRBV5-1	NA	TRBJ2-1	CASSHTGSYNEQFF	TGCGCCAGCAGCCATACTGGCTCCTACAATGAGCAGTTCTTC
NA	TRBV6-6	once	TRBJ1-1	CASSYGGENTEAFF	TGTGCCAGCAGTTATGGTGGGGAGAACACTGAAGCTTTCTTT
NA	TRBV6-1	NA	TRBJ1-1	CASSENLSANEAFF	TGTGCCAGCAGTGAAAATCTTTCGGCAAATGAAGCTTTCTTT
NA	TRBV14	NA	TRBJ2-2	CASSQEWRGRRNTGELFF	TGTGCCAGCAGCCAAGAATGGAGGGGGCGAAGGAACACCGGGGAGCTGTTTTTT
TRBD2	TRBV27	NA	TRBJ2-7	CASFPLAGGSYEQYF	TGTGCCAGCTTTCCCCTAGCGGGGGGATCCTACGAGCAGTACTTC
NA	TRBV9	NA	TRBJ2-1	CASSVANEQFF	TGTGCCAGCAGCGTGGCCAATGAGCAGTTCTTC
NA	TRBV2	few	TRBJ2-6	CASSGAVSGANVLTF	TGTGCCAGCAGTGGGGCGGTCTCTGGGGCCAACGTCCTGACTTTC
TRBD2	TRBV5-1	NA	TRBJ2-1	CASSLRSSGSNEQFF	TGCGCCAGCAGCTTGAGGTCTAGCGGATCCAATGAGCAGTTCTTC
NA	TRBV10-3	NA	TRBJ2-1	CAISDGLNNEQFF	TGTGCCATCAGTGACGGACTTAACAATGAGCAGTTCTTC
TRBD1	TRBV6-1	NA	TRBJ1-6	CASDGTEGSPLHF	TGTGCCAGCGACGGGACAGAGGGGTCACCCCTCCACTTT
TRBD2	TRBV10-3	NA	TRBJ2-3	CAIRETSGGPDTQYF	TGTGCCATCAGGGAGACTAGCGGGGGCCCAGATACGCAGTATTTT
NA	TRBV11-2	few	TRBJ2-7	CASSPGTGISYEQYF	TGTGCCAGCAGCCCAGGAACAGGTATCTCCTACGAGCAGTACTTC
NA	TRBV4-2	NA	TRBJ1-1	CASSQKPISTNTEAFF	TGTGCCAGCAGCCAAAAGCCGATTTCGACTAACACTGAAGCTTTCTTT